This T cell receptor (beta chain) is from a study of T cell responses to AZD1222 COVID-19 vaccine. Whole-study context: Analysis merged second doses at about 4 or about 12 weeks.

Concerning this clone itself: Its antigen is not identified.

Assay: immunoSEQ multiplex PCR; the TCRdb copy retains only in-frame clones and omits some. This repertoire shows 99,000 or so clones, approximately 88% found once; its top ten account for about 8.7%. This CDR3 spans 15 amino acids. Per the germline V gene, CDR1 is SGHVS and CDR2 is FQNEAQ. V was shortened by 3 bases and J by 4 bases, with 15 bases between the two germline ends. Whole-study findings and limits: In all cases, repertoires were sampled only after the peak T cell response.

The sequence derives from an adult in good health. The source was peripheral blood, collected on day 0 of AZD1222 vaccination. The V and J genes are TRBV7-8 and TRBJ1-1; D not certain. CDR3 amino acids: CASSLSSVAPTEAFF. DNA of the CDR3: TGTGCCAGCAGCTTGTCGTCAGTCGCCCCCACTGAAGCTTTCTTT.